One sample yielded the 6 T cell receptor beta chains listed below, sequenced in a study of blood T cell repertoires in COVID-19. Here immunoSEQ multiplex PCR was the method, and the copy in TCRdb shows in-frame clones only, minus some. The table has 310,000 or so clones, around nine tenths seen once. The sequenced sample was peripheral blood. These receptors were taken from a woman aged 50 to 60 with active or convalescent COVID-19.

The chain recombines TRBV21-1 with TRBJ1-1; the table's D gene call, TRBD1, was not cross checked with the DNA. TRBV21-1 constitutes a pseudogene. This CDR3 has 17 amino acids. DNA for the CDR3: TGTGCCAGCAGCAAAAATCCGACAGGGGGTCGGAACACTGAAGCTTTCTTT. Its protein product is CASSKNPTGGRNTEAFF.

The rearrangement uses TRBV9 and TRBJ2-3, with TRBD2 matching over 9 bases. Germline CDR1 is SGDLS and CDR2 is YYNGEE. The CDR3 is made up of 17 amino acids. Germline trimming cut 1 base from V and 2 bases from J; bases unmatched to any gene: 8. In DNA form, the CDR3 reads TGTGCCAGCAGCGTAAAGGGCAGCGGGGGGCTCACAGATACGCAGTATTTT. Translated, it gives CASSVKGSGGLTDTQYF. The variable domain in full, with the rest retrieved from reference TRBV9 and TRBJ2-3, is DSGVTQTPKHLITATGQRVTLRCSPRSGDLSVYWYQQSLDQGLQFLIQYYNGEERAKGNILERFSAQQFPDLHSELNLSSLELGDSALYFCASSVKGSGGLTDTQYFGPGTRLTVL.

The rearrangement uses TRBV6-4 and TRBJ1-2, with D maybe TRBD1 (6 bases). Germline V gene lookup returns CDR1 MRHNA and CDR2 SNTAGT. V was cut by 0 bases and J by 4 bases, with 9 bases left in between. CDR3 length: 14 amino acids. DNA for the CDR3: TGTGCCAGCAGTGACTCCAGGGGATCCTATGGCTACACCTTC. Protein sequence: CASSDSRGSYGYTF.

The chain uses TRBV27 and TRBJ2-1, with a tentative D call TRBD2 (5 bases). The CDR3 consists of 13 residues. CDR1 MNHEY and CDR2 SMNVEV come from the germline V gene (reference sequence). V was trimmed by 6 bases and J by 5 bases, leaving 11 bases between them. CDR3 nucleotide sequence: TGTGCCAGCAGCAGACTACAAGACAATGAGCAGTTCTTC. It specifies CASSRLQDNEQFF.

This clone turned up a few times. The V call is TRBV7-8, the J call TRBJ2-5; D perhaps matches TRBD2 (5 bases). Trimming stripped 5 bases from V and 1 base from J, with 8 bases between. The length of the CDR3 is 13 residues. In germline, CDR1 is SGHVS, CDR2 FQNEAQ. The chain's CDR3 is CASSGTSQETQYF. The CDR3 coding sequence is TGTGCCAGCAGCGGAACTAGCCAAGAGACCCAGTACTTC.

The genes are TRBV6-5 and TRBJ1-5, with 7 bases matching TRBD1. The CDR3 is 15 residues long. CDR1 and CDR2 (germline): MNHEY, SVGAGI. Losses at the gene ends were 5 bases for V and 0 bases for J; bases not matched to a gene: 4. CDR3 sequence reads: CASSKGQNSNQPQHF. CDR3 nucleotides: TGTGCCAGCAGTAAGGGACAGAATAGCAATCAGCCCCAGCATTTT.